This T cell receptor (beta chain) was observed in a study of blood T cells in healthy people across ages. For the second PCR, which ran for about 7 to 11 cycles, a sample-barcoded 5' primer and a J-beta primer mix were used. Via MiXCR, TCRdb re-called the 5' RACE reads, giving one row per CDR3 protein. The data show 550,000 to 750,000 distinct CDR3 sequences, 21% seen once. V lost 0 bases and J lost 2, with 13 bases in between. This CDR3 spans 16 amino acids. In germline, CDR1 is DFQATT, CDR2 SNEGSKA (reference sequence). The sample was blood. This chain joins TRBV20-1 and TRBJ1-4; D possibly corresponds to TRBD1 (5 bases). This sequence originates from a man aged 65 to 79 in good health. The DNA for the CDR3 is TGCAGTGCTAGAGATCTCGGGGGGAGCACTAATGAAAAACTGTTTTTT. As protein: CSARDLGGSTNEKLFF.